The present T cell receptor (beta chain) was sequenced within a study of T cells after yellow fever vaccination. Germline V gene data show CDR1 as SGHNT and CDR2 as YYREEE (reference sequence). The CDR3 spans 15 residues. V lost 1 base to trimming and J lost 7 bases, with 15 bases between them. This clonotype was picked up many times. Antigen unknown. General study points: Re-detected after boosting: most primary clones, about 95% of CD4 and around 86% of CD8.

TCRdb used MiXCR to reprocess the 5' RACE reads, holding one entry per CDR3 protein. The sample has more than 200,000 distinct CDR3 sequences; 3.6% are singletons. The V and J genes are TRBV5-4 and TRBJ2-1; a weak D match, TRBD1 (5 bases). The source was PBMCs, collected 15 days after the yellow fever booster vaccination. This receptor was obtained from a man aged 18 to 29 who received the YFV17D yellow fever vaccine. CDR3 amino acids: CASSLLGAGLNEQFF. CDR3 DNA sequence: TGTGCCAGCAGCTTGCTTGGGGCTGGGTTGAATGAGCAGTTCTTC. Supplemented by reference TRBV5-4 and TRBJ2-1, the full variable domain reads ETGVTQSPTHLIKTRGQQVTLRCSSQSGHNTVSWYQQALGQGPQFIFQYYREEENGRGNFPPRFSGLQFPNYSSELNVNALELDDSALYLCASSLLGAGLNEQFFGPGTRLTVL.